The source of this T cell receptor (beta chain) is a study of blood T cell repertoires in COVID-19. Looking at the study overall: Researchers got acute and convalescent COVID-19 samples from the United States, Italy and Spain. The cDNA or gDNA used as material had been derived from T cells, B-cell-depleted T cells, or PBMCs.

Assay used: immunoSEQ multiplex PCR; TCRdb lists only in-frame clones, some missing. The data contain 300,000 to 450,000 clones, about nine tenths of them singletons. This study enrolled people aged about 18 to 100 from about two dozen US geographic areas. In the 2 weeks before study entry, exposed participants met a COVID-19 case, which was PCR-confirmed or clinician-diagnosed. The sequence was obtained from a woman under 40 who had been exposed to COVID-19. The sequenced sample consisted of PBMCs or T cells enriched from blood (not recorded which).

The CDR3 DNA follows: TGTGCCAGCAGTTTCCGGACTAGCGATGAGCAGTTCTTC. It specifies CASSFRTSDEQFF. The chain links TRBV12-3 or TRBV12-4 to TRBJ2-1, with TRBD2 identical over 9 bases. This CDR3 comprises 13 residues. The ends lost 3 bases at V and 8 bases at J; junction bases unmatched: 2.